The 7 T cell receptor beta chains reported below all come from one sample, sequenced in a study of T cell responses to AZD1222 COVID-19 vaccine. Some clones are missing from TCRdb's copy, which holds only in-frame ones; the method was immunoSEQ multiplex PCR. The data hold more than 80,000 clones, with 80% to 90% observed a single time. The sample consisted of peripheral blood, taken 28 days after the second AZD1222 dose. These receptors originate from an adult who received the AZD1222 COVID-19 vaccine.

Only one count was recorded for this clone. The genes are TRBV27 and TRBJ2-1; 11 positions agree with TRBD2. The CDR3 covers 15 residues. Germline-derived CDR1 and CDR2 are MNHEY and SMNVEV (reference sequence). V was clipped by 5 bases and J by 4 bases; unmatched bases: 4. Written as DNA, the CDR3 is TGTGCCAGCAGTACAGGGACTAGCGGTTACAATGAGCAGTTCTTC. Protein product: CASSTGTSGYNEQFF.

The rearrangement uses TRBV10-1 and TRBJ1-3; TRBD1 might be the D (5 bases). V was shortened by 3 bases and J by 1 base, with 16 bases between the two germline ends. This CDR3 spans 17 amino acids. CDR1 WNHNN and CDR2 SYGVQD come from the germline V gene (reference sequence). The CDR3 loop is CASSDRGDTPSGNTIYF. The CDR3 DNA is TGCGCCAGCAGTGATAGGGGAGACACTCCTTCTGGAAACACCATATATTTT.

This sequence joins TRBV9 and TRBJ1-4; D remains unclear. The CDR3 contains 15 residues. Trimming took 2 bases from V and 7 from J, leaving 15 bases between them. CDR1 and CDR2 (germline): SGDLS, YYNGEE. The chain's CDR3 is CASSVGPSKSEKLFF. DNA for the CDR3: TGTGCCAGCAGCGTCGGGCCTTCTAAGTCTGAAAAACTGTTTTTT.

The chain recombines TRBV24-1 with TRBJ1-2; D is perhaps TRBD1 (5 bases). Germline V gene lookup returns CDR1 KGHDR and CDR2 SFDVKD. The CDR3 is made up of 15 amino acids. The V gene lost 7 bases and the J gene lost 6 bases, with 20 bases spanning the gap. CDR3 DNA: TGTGCCACCAGCGCCCGACCCGGGGGGATCCATGGCTACACCTTC. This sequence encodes CATSARPGGIHGYTF.

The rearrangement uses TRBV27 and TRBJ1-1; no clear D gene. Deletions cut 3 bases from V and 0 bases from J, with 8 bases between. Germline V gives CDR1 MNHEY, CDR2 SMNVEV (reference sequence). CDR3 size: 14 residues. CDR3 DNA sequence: TGTGCCAGCAGTTTTGCTGGCTTGAACACTGAAGCTTTCTTT. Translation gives CASSFAGLNTEAFF.

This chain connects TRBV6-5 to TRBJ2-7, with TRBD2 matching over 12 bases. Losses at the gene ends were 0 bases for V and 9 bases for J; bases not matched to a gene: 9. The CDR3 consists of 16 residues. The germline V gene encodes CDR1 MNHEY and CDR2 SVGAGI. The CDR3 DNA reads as TGTGCCAGCAGTTACTCAGTCGGACTAGCGGGACATTGGCAGTACTTC. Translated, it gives CASSYSVGLAGHWQYF.

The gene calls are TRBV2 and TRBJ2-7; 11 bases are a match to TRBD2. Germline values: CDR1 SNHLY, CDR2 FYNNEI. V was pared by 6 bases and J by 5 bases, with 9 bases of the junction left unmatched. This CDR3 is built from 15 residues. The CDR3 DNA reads TGTGCCAGCAGACGAACTAGCGGGAGAGGAGACGAGCAGTACTTC. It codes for CASRRTSGRGDEQYF.